Listed here is a single TCR beta chain. This record belongs to a study of T cells after yellow fever vaccination. TCRdb re-called the 5' RACE reads through MiXCR, storing one row per CDR3 protein. The sample consists of nearly 550,000 distinct CDR3 sequences, about 19% of them appearing once. The sequence was obtained from a man under 40 who received the YFV17D yellow fever vaccine. Sequenced material: PBMCs, taken 15 days after the yellow fever booster vaccination.

The CDR3 loop reads CASSQDGQQPQHF. CDR3 bases: TGTGCCAGCAGCCAAGATGGTCAGCAGCCCCAGCATTTT. The genes are TRBV4-2 and TRBJ1-5; D gene ambiguous. The CDR3 runs 13 residues. Looked up from germline, CDR1 is LGHNA and CDR2 is YNFKEQ. The V end lost 0 bases, the J end lost 7 bases, and 7 bases lay between the germline ends.